A selection of T cell receptor beta chains follows, all from one sample in a study of blood T cell repertoires in COVID-19. Repertoires were generated with immunoSEQ multiplex PCR, while TCRdb's copy carries only in-frame clones and drops some. There are some 220,000 clones in the sample; about nine tenths occur only once, and 3.5% to 4.5% lies in the top ten. Sequencing was done on a sample of PBMCs or T cells enriched from blood (not recorded which). These receptors originate from a woman aged 40-49 years with acute COVID-19. CDR3s include the opening cysteine and the closing phenylalanine or tryptophan. Each record gives: D gene, clone size, V gene, J gene, CDR3 DNA, CDR3 protein. D genes are given only for firm matches. A clone size is listed for some rows: how often the clone was seen (once, few, many), or a class if it is expanded.

D: TRBD1
size: -
V: TRBV7-8
J: TRBJ1-4
DNA: TGTGCCAGCAGCCGCCGGGACAGGAATGAAAAACTGTTTTTT
CDR3: CASSRRDRNEKLFF

D: TRBD1
size: -
V: TRBV3-1/TRBV3-2
J: TRBJ1-2
DNA: TGTGCCAGCAGCCCTAGACAGGGGCTATCTAACTATGGCTACACCTTC
CDR3: CASSPRQGLSNYGYTF

D: TRBD1
size: once
V: TRBV29-1
J: TRBJ1-1
DNA: TGCAGCGTGAGACAGGGGAACACTGAAGCTTTCTTT
CDR3: CSVRQGNTEAFF

D: TRBD1
size: large
V: TRBV11-2
J: TRBJ1-1
DNA: TGTGCCAGCAGCACGGGACAGGGGTCGAACACTGAAGCTTTCTTT
CDR3: CASSTGQGSNTEAFF

D: TRBD1
size: -
V: TRBV25-1
J: TRBJ1-5
DNA: TGTGCCAGCAGCGGACAGGGCAATCAGCCCCAGCATTTT
CDR3: CASSGQGNQPQHF

D: -
size: -
V: TRBV7-2
J: TRBJ1-3
DNA: TGTGCCAGCAGCTCGTCCAGGGTCCCCTCTGGAAACACCATATATTTT
CDR3: CASSSSRVPSGNTIYF

D: -
size: -
V: TRBV7-8
J: TRBJ1-1
DNA: TGTGCCAGCAGCTTAGCGCGGTGGAACACTGAAGCTTTCTTT
CDR3: CASSLARWNTEAFF

D: -
size: -
V: TRBV3-1/TRBV3-2
J: TRBJ1-2
DNA: TGTGCCAGCAGCGAAGCGGCCAGGATGAACTATGGCTACACCTTC
CDR3: CASSEAARMNYGYTF

D: -
size: -
V: TRBV11-2
J: TRBJ1-1
DNA: TGTGCCAGCAGCTTAGGCGTTTTCGGGGGGCGTTCGACTGAAGCTTTCTTT
CDR3: CASSLGVFGGRSTEAFF

D: -
size: -
V: TRBV10-3
J: TRBJ1-2
DNA: TGTGCCATCAGTGAGGGACAGCTGAACTATGGCTACACCTTC
CDR3: CAISEGQLNYGYTF

D: TRBD1
size: -
V: TRBV11-2
J: TRBJ1-1
DNA: TGTGCCAGCAGCTACACCGGGACAGGGCCCTCTGAAGCTTTCTTT
CDR3: CASSYTGTGPSEAFF

D: -
size: -
V: TRBV12-3/TRBV12-4
J: TRBJ1-1
DNA: TGTGCCAGCAGTAACAGGGTCACCACTGAAGCTTTCTTT
CDR3: CASSNRVTTEAFF

D: -
size: -
V: TRBV13
J: TRBJ1-4
DNA: TGTGCCAGCAGCTCCCGCCCGGGGGGTGAAAAACTGTTTTTT
CDR3: CASSSRPGGEKLFF

D: TRBD1
size: -
V: TRBV10-3
J: TRBJ1-2
DNA: TGTGCCATCAGTGGGAGGGGACAGGGGGCTTTCACCTTC
CDR3: CAISGRGQGAFTF

D: TRBD1
size: -
V: TRBV14
J: TRBJ1-1
DNA: TGTGCCAGCAGCCTCGGGGCGACAGGGGCGAACACTGAAGCTTTCTTT
CDR3: CASSLGATGANTEAFF

D: -
size: -
V: TRBV10-3
J: TRBJ1-1
DNA: TGTGCCATCAGTCGGACAGCGAACACTGAAGCTTTCTTT
CDR3: CAISRTANTEAFF

D: -
size: -
V: TRBV14
J: TRBJ1-3
DNA: TGTGCCAGCAGTTTGGACAGACTTTCCGGAAACACCATATATTTT
CDR3: CASSLDRLSGNTIYF

D: TRBD2
size: -
V: TRBV24-1
J: TRBJ2-5
DNA: TGTGCCACCAGTGATTCGGGGGGTCGGGAGACCCAGTACTTC
CDR3: CATSDSGGRETQYF

D: TRBD1
size: -
V: TRBV3-1/TRBV3-2
J: TRBJ1-6
DNA: TGTGCCAGCAGCCAACGGACAGGAGGTACACCCCTCCACTTT
CDR3: CASSQRTGGTPLHF

D: -
size: -
V: TRBV29-1
J: TRBJ2-3
DNA: TGCAGCGTTGAAGGAGGGATCCCAGATACGCAGTATTTT
CDR3: CSVEGGIPDTQYF

D: TRBD1
size: -
V: TRBV10-3
J: TRBJ1-1
DNA: TGTGCCATCAACGGACAGGGATTGAACACTGAAGCTTTCTTT
CDR3: CAINGQGLNTEAFF

D: -
size: -
V: TRBV5-4
J: TRBJ1-1
DNA: TGTGCCAGCAGCTTGGGGCCTCGGCGGGGGACTGAAGCTTTCTTT
CDR3: CASSLGPRRGTEAFF

D: TRBD1
size: -
V: TRBV29-1
J: TRBJ1-1
DNA: TGCAGCGTTGAAGAGAGGGACAGGGGCGGTACTGAAGCTTTCTTT
CDR3: CSVEERDRGGTEAFF

D: TRBD2
size: -
V: TRBV11-3
J: TRBJ2-5
DNA: TGTGCCAGCAGCCCCGGAGTAGCGGGGAGGGAACAAGAGACCCAGTACTTC
CDR3: CASSPGVAGREQETQYF

D: -
size: -
V: TRBV11-1
J: TRBJ2-2
DNA: TGTGCCAGCAGCTTAGTAAGAGGGAACACCGGGGAGCTGTTTTTT
CDR3: CASSLVRGNTGELFF

D: TRBD1
size: -
V: TRBV5-6
J: TRBJ1-5
DNA: TGTGCCAGCAGCTCGGACAGGGAGGGCAATCAGCCCCAGCATTTT
CDR3: CASSSDREGNQPQHF

D: TRBD1
size: few
V: TRBV27
J: TRBJ1-5
DNA: TGTGCCAGCAGTATAGACAGGGGTGGTCAGCCCCAGCATTTT
CDR3: CASSIDRGGQPQHF

D: TRBD1
size: -
V: TRBV20-1
J: TRBJ1-1
DNA: TGCAGTGCTAGTGTTGGCGACCGGACAGGTTCTGAAGCTTTCTTT
CDR3: CSASVGDRTGSEAFF

D: -
size: -
V: TRBV25-1
J: TRBJ1-1
DNA: TGTGCCAGCAGTGACAGGGTCACTGAAGCTTTCTTT
CDR3: CASSDRVTEAFF

D: TRBD1
size: -
V: TRBV14
J: TRBJ1-1
DNA: TGTGCCAGCAGCCCAGTGACAGGGGGATACACTGAAGCTTTCTTT
CDR3: CASSPVTGGYTEAFF

D: TRBD1
size: -
V: TRBV5-1
J: TRBJ1-3
DNA: TGCGCCAGCAGCTCTCAGGTTCAGGGGGCTGGAAACACCATATATTTT
CDR3: CASSSQVQGAGNTIYF

D: TRBD1
size: -
V: TRBV7-8
J: TRBJ1-5
DNA: TGTGCCAGCAGCTCGCGCGAAACTGGACAGGGTAATCAGCCCCAGCATTTT
CDR3: CASSSRETGQGNQPQHF

D: TRBD1
size: medium-sized
V: TRBV25-1
J: TRBJ1-5
DNA: TGTGCCAGCAGTGCCGGGACAGTCAATCAGCCCCAGCATTTT
CDR3: CASSAGTVNQPQHF

D: -
size: once
V: TRBV5-1
J: TRBJ1-6
DNA: TGCGCCAGCAGCTTGGTGGACAGTAAAAATTCACCCCTCCACTTT
CDR3: CASSLVDSKNSPLHF

D: TRBD1
size: -
V: TRBV7-2
J: TRBJ1-2
DNA: TGTGCCAGCAGCTCAAATGACAGGGGATCCGGCGGCTACACCTTC
CDR3: CASSSNDRGSGGYTF

D: -
size: -
V: TRBV20-1
J: TRBJ1-1
DNA: TGCAGTGCTAGTGGCCACGCGGCTGAAGCTTTCTTT
CDR3: CSASGHAAEAFF

D: TRBD2
size: once
V: TRBV7-2
J: TRBJ2-5
DNA: TGTGCCAGCAGTCGGGGGGGTGTTGAGACCCAGTACTTC
CDR3: CASSRGGVETQYF

D: -
size: -
V: TRBV4-3
J: TRBJ2-7
DNA: TGCGCCAAACATCCAGGGAACCACGAGCAGTACTTC
CDR3: CAKHPGNHEQYF

D: TRBD1
size: -
V: TRBV7-3
J: TRBJ2-3
DNA: TGTGCCAGCAGCCCCCCGGGACAGGGTGCTTTGGATACGCAGTATTTT
CDR3: CASSPPGQGALDTQYF

D: TRBD1
size: -
V: TRBV13
J: TRBJ1-1
DNA: TGTGCCAGCAGCTTAGTTGGGAACAGGGGCGCTGGGGACACTGAAGCTTTCTTT
CDR3: CASSLVGNRGAGDTEAFF

D: TRBD1
size: -
V: TRBV2
J: TRBJ1-4
DNA: TGTGCCAGCAGTGAGGGACTCAGTCAGGGGGAAGAGGAAAAACTGTTTTTT
CDR3: CASSEGLSQGEEEKLFF

D: -
size: -
V: TRBV29-1
J: TRBJ1-2
DNA: TGCAGCGTTCGTCGCAGGGATCGAGTAGATGGCTACACCTTC
CDR3: CSVRRRDRVDGYTF

D: TRBD1
size: -
V: TRBV2
J: TRBJ1-1
DNA: TGTGCCAGCAGTGAAACAGGGGTCGGAGCTTTCTTT
CDR3: CASSETGVGAFF

D: -
size: -
V: TRBV4-1
J: TRBJ1-6
DNA: TGCGCCAGCAGCCAAGGCGACTGGCCGGGACAACTTAATTCACCCCTCCACTTT
CDR3: CASSQGDWPGQLNSPLHF

D: -
size: -
V: TRBV10-1
J: TRBJ1-1
DNA: TGCGCCAGCAGTGAGAATCTGGGGAGTGGGGCTGAAGCTTTCTTT
CDR3: CASSENLGSGAEAFF

D: TRBD1
size: -
V: TRBV7-8
J: TRBJ1-2
DNA: TGTGCCAGCAGCCCCCGGGACAGCTATGGCTACACCTTC
CDR3: CASSPRDSYGYTF